This TCR beta chain was sequenced for a study of lymphopenia after photon versus proton radiotherapy. Sequencing used immunoSEQ multiplex PCR; TCRdb keeps in-frame clones, though not all of them. The sample lists over 15,000 clones; approximately 90% were seen once. V gave up 2 bases and J gave up 5 bases, with 16 bases separating them. Germline CDR1 SGHDN, CDR2 FVKESK. The CDR3 loop spans 15 amino acids. Points from the study as a whole: Post-nadir diversity loss with photons came from oligoclonal expansion, particularly CD8+ Temra cells. Only patients who died were analyzed for survival; proton advantage is unproven. Relative stability marked proton patients; photon patients lost diversity and naive cells. Post-nadir TCR diversity decline inversely tracked overall survival among those who died.

Regarding this clone: Its antigen remains unidentified.

This sequence joins TRBV14 and TRBJ2-7; the D gene could be TRBD1 or TRBD2 (6 bases each). The TCR originated in a man between 65 and 85 years old with pancreatic cancer. The sequencing here drew on peripheral blood, taken from a patient treated with proton-based radiotherapy. The CDR3 nucleotides are TGTGCCAGCAGCCAAATTCTAGGGGGGTCTAACGAGCAGTACTTC. Protein sequence: CASSQILGGSNEQYF.